The clone carrying this TCR beta chain was detected a few times. This record comes from a study of T-cell reconstitution after alpha-beta-depleted transplantation in children. The germline gives CDR1 SGHNT, CDR2 YYREEE (reference sequence). V was pared by 4 bases and J by 8 bases, with 16 bases between. The CDR3 runs to 14 residues. Unique molecular identifiers were used to barcode this TCRbeta library. TCRdb redid the calling of the PCR reads with MiXCR, one entry per CDR3 protein. The sample lists roughly 500,000 distinct CDR3 sequences, about 10% occurring once. The sample in question was PBMCs, obtained before TCRalphabeta/CD19-depleted stem cell transplant. This TCR was sampled from a child younger than 10 with inherited bone marrow failure, due to receive a stem cell transplant. The chain recombines TRBV5-4 with TRBJ2-1, with D possibly matching TRBD2 (5 bases). The CDR3 sequence is CASSLSGWHHEQFF. DNA for the CDR3: TGTGCCAGCAGCCTATCGGGATGGCACCATGAGCAGTTCTTC.